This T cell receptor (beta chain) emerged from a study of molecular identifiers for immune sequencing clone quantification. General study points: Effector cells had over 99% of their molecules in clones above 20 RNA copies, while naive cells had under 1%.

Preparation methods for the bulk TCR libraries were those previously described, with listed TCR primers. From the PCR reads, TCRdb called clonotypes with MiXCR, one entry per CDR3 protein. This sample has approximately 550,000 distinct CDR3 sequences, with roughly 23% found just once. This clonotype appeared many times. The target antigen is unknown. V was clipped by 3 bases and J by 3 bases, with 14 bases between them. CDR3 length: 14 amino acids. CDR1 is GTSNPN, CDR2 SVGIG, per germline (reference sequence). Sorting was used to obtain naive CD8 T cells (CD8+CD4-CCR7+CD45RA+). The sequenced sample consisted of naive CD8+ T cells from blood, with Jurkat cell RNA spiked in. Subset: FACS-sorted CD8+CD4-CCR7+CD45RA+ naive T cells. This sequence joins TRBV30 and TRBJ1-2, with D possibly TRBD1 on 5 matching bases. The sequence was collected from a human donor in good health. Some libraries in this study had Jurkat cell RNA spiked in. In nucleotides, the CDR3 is TGTGCCTGGAGGATAGGGGCGTCGGACTATGGCTACACCTTC. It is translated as CAWRIGASDYGYTF.